The T cell receptor beta chain under discussion was sequenced for a study of a mutant IDH1 vaccine in newly diagnosed glioma. Time point here: baseline, week 1 (first vaccination visit). Treatment noted: pre-vaccination baseline after standard-of-care therapy. Diagnosis in the donors showed new WHO grade 3 or 4 astrocytomas that were IDH1-mutant and ATRX-lost. V lost 3 bases, J lost 8 bases, and 7 bases stayed unmatched. The CDR3 has 15 residues. The germline gives CDR1 LNHDA, CDR2 SQIVND (reference sequence). The protocol was immunoSEQ multiplex PCR, while the TCRdb copy is restricted to in-frame clones and leaves out a portion. The sample has about 38,000 clones, around 90% seen once.

The V call is TRBV19, the J call TRBJ2-1; 10 bases line up with TRBD2. The specimen comprised PBMCs, sampled from a glioma patient treated with radiotherapy, temozolomide or both. The receptor was derived from a young man with glioma. CDR3 coding DNA: TGTGCCAGTAGTATGGGAGAGCGGGAGGGGGATGAGCAGTTCTTC. This gives the protein CASSMGEREGDEQFF.